This T cell receptor (beta chain) was sequenced for a study of T-cell memory formation after mild COVID-19. Overall study context: The study found TCR clusters largely donor specific. General study points: Among clones contracting day 15 to 85, CD4/CD8 was balanced, whereas later expanders leaned CD4+. Some SARS-CoV-2-responding clones were already detected in memory before infection. Proof of SARS-CoV-2 specificity was absent for the second-wave clones that crested on day 37.

MiXCR, run by TCRdb on the 5' RACE reads, gives a single entry per CDR3 protein. The sample has hundreds of thousands of distinct CDR3 sequences; about a sixth are singletons. As to this clonotype: Its specificity is not known.

Per the germline V gene, CDR1 is MNHEY and CDR2 is SVGEGT. Trimming stripped 7 bases from V and 1 base from J, with 10 bases between. This CDR3 contains 13 residues. V is TRBV6-2 or TRBV6-3 and J is TRBJ1-1, with D uncertain. This clonotype was obtained from a man aged 18-30 years who had mild COVID-19 (a few samples of this study predate the infection). Cell type and time point are not known. The sample comprised PBMCs or a T cell subset sorted from them (not recorded which). The CDR3 DNA is TGTGCCAGCACCGCTTTCTGGAACACTGAAGCTTTCTTT. Translation gives CASTAFWNTEAFF.